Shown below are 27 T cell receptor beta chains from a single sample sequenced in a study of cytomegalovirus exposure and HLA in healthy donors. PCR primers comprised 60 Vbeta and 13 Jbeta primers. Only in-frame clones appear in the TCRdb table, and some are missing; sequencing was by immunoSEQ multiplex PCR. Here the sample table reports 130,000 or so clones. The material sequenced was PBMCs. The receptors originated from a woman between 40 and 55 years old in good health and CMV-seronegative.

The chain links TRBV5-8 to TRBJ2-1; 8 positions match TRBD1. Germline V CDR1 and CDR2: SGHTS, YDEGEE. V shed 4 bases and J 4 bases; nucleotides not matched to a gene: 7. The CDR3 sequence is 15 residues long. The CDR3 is CASSHWTGTYNEQFF. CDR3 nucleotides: TGTGCCAGCAGCCACTGGACAGGGACATACAATGAGCAGTTCTTC.

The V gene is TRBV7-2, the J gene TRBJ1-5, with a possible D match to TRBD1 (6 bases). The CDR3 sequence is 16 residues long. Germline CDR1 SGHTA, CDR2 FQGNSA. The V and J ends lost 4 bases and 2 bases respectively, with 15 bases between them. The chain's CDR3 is CASSSGAHVGNQPQHF. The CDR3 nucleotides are TGTGCCAGCAGCTCAGGGGCCCATGTCGGCAATCAGCCCCAGCATTTT.

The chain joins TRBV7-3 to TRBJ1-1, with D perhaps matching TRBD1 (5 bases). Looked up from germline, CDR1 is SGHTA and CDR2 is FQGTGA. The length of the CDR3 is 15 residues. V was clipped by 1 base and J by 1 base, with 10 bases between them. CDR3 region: CASSLIGHRNTEAFF. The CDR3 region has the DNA TGTGCCAGCAGCTTAATTGGACACCGGAACACTGAAGCTTTCTTT.

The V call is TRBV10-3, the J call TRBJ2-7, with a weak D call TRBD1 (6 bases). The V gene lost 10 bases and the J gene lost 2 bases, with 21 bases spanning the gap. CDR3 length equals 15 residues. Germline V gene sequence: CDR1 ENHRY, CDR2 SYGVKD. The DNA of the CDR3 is TGTGCCACCGCCGCCGGGACAACAATCGCCTACGAGCAGTACGTC. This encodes CATAAGTTIAYEQYV.

The CDR3 DNA follows: TGTGCCAGCAGTTACTCGCACAGGACCAATCAGCCCCAGCATTTT. Translating it yields CASSYSHRTNQPQHF. The rearrangement joins TRBV6-5 to TRBJ1-5, with D tentatively TRBD1 (5 bases). The CDR3 sequence is 15 residues long. Per germline, CDR1 MNHEY and CDR2 SVGAGI. The V and J ends lost 0 bases and 3 bases respectively, with 9 bases between them.

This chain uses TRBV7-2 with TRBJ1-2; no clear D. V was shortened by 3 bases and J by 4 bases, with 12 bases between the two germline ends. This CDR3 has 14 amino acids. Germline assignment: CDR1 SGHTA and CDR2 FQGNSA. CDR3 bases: TGTGCCAGCAGCTTTCCTACAGTAGGCTATGGCTACACCTTC. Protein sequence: CASSFPTVGYGYTF.

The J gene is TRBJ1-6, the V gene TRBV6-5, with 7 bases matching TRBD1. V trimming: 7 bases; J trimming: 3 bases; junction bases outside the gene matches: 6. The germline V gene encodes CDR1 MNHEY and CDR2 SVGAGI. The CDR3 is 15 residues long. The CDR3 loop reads CASTPTGFYNSPLHF. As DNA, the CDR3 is TGTGCCAGCACCCCGACAGGGTTCTATAATTCACCCCTCCACTTT.

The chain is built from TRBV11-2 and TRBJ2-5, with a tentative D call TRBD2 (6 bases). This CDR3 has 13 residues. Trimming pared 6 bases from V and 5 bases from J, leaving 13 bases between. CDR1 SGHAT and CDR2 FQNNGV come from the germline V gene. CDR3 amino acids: CASSGGLEETQYF. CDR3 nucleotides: TGTGCCAGCAGTGGAGGGCTAGAGGAGACCCAGTACTTC.

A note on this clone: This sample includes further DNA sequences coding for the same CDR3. The CDR3 nucleotides read TGCAGCGTTGCCCAGGGAAACATTCAGTACTTC. Translated, it gives CSVAQGNIQYF. The chain couples TRBV29-1 to TRBJ2-4; TRBD1 might be the D (5 bases). V lost 4 bases to trimming and J lost 6 bases, with 7 bases between them. The V gene's germline CDR1 is SQVTM and CDR2 ANQGSEA. The CDR3 has 11 residues.

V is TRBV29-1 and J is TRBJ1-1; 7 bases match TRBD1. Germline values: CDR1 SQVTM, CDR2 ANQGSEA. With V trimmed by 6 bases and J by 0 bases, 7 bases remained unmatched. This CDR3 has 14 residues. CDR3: CSVGRRGLNTEAFF. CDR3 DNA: TGCAGCGTCGGAAGGAGGGGGCTGAACACTGAAGCTTTCTTT.

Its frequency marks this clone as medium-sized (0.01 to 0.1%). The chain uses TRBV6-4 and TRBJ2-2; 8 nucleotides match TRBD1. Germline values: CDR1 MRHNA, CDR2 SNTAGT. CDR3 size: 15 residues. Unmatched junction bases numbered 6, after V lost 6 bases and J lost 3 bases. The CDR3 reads CASSPGQEHTGELFF. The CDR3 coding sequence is TGTGCCAGCAGCCCGGGACAGGAGCACACCGGGGAGCTGTTTTTT.

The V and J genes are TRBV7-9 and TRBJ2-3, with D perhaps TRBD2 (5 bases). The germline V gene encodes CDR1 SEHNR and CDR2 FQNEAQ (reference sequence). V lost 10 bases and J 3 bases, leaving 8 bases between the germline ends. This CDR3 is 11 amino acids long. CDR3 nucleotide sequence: TGTGCCACCGGCGGGACAGATACGCAGTATTTT. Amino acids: CATGGTDTQYF.

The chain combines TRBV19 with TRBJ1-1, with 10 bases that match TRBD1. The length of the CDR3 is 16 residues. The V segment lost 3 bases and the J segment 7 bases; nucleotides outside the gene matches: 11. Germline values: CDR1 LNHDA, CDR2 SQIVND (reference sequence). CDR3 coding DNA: TGTGCCAGTAGTATCGTGGGGACAGGGGTGAGAGATGAAGCTTTCTTT. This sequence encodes CASSIVGTGVRDEAFF. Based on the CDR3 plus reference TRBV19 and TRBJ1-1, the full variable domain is DGGITQSPKYLFRKEGQNVTLSCEQNLNHDAMYWYRQDPGQGLRLIYYSQIVNDFQKGDIAEGYSVSREKKESFPLTVTSAQKNPTAFYLCASSIVGTGVRDEAFFGQGTRLTVV.

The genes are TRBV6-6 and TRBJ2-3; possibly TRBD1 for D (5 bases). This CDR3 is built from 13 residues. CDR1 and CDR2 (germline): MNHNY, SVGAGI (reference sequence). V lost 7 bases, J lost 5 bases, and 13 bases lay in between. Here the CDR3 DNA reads TGTGCCAGCACCTTACAGGTGGAAGATACGCAGTATTTT. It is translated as CASTLQVEDTQYF.

The CDR3 DNA sequence: TGCGCCAGCAGCCCTAACCTTAGCGGGGGGGCATACGAGCAGTACGTC. Residues: CASSPNLSGGAYEQYV. The V gene is TRBV4-1, the J gene TRBJ2-7; TRBD2 matches 11 bases. The germline V gene has CDR1 MGHRA and CDR2 YSYEKL. The V gene end was trimmed by 4 bases and the J gene end by 4 bases; junction bases not matched to a gene: 9. The CDR3 totals 16 residues.

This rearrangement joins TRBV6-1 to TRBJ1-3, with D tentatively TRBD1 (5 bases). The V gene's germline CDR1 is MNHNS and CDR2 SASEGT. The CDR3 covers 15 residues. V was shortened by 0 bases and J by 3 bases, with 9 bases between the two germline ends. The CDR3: CASSEARGYGNTIYF. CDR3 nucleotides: TGTGCCAGCAGTGAAGCTCGGGGGTATGGAAACACCATATATTTT.

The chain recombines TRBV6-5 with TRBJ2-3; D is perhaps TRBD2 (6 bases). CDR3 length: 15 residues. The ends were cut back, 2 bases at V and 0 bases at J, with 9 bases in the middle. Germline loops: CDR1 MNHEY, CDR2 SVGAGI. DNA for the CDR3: TGTGCCAGCAGTTACGGGCGGGGCAGCACAGATACGCAGTATTTT. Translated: CASSYGRGSTDTQYF.

The CDR3 loop reads CASSPGGWGEKLFF. CDR3 in DNA: TGTGCCAGCAGTCCAGGGGGCTGGGGTGAAAAACTGTTTTTT. This chain uses TRBV28 with TRBJ1-4; 8 bases fit TRBD1. The germline V gene encodes CDR1 MDHEN and CDR2 SYDVKM. V trimming: 5 bases; J trimming: 7 bases; junction bases outside the gene matches: 6. This CDR3 has 14 residues. Complete variable domain (other parts from reference TRBV28 and TRBJ1-4): DVKVTQSSRYLVKRTGEKVFLECVQDMDHENMFWYRQDPGLGLRLIYFSYDVKMKEKGDIPEGYSVSREKKERFSLILESASTNQTSMYLCASSPGGWGEKLFFGSGTQLSVL.

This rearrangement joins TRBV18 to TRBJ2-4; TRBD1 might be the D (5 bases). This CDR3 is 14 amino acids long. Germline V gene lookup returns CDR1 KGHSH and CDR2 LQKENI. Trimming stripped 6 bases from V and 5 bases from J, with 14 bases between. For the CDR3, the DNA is TGTGCCAGCTCTCTTGGAGAAGGGGAAAACATTCAGTACTTC. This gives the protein CASSLGEGENIQYF.

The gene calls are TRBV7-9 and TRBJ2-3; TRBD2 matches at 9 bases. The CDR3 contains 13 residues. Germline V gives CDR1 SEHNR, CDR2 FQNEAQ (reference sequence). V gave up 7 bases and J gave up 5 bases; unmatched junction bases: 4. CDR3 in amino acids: CASKGLALDTQYF. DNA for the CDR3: TGTGCCAGCAAGGGACTAGCTTTAGATACGCAGTATTTT. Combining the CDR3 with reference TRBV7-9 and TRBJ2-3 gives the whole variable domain DTGVSQNPRHKITKRGQNVTFRCDPISEHNRLYWYRQTLGQGPEFLTYFQNEAQLEKSRLLSDRFSAERPKGSFSTLEIQRTEQGDSAMYLCASKGLALDTQYFGPGTRLTVL.

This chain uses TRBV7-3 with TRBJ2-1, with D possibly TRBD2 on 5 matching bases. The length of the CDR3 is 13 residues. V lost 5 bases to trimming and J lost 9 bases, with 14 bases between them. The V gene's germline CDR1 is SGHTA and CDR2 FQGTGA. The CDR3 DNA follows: TGTGCCAGCAGCCCACCTTTGAGCGGTGAGCAGTTCTTC. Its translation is CASSPPLSGEQFF.

CDR3 in DNA: TGTGCCAGCAGTGATAGGACAGGCCTTATGAACACTGAAGCTTTCTTT. Translating it yields CASSDRTGLMNTEAFF. The V gene is TRBV2, the J gene TRBJ1-1; 7 bases fit TRBD1. The CDR3 has 16 amino acids. Germline CDR1 reads SNHLY; CDR2 reads FYNNEI. V lost 3 bases and J lost 0; bases outside the gene matches: 7.

The CDR3 DNA is TGTGCCAGCAGCTTAACCCCTTGGGTAAGCGGGGGGGGCACAGATACGCAGTATTTT. This gives the protein CASSLTPWVSGGGTDTQYF. The chain uses TRBV7-2 and TRBJ2-3; 10 bases match TRBD2. This CDR3 contains 19 residues. Trimming removed 2 bases from V and 1 base from J; junction bases left unmatched: 12. Germline assignment: CDR1 SGHTA and CDR2 FQGNSA. Supplemented by reference TRBV7-2 and TRBJ2-3, the full variable domain reads GAGVSQSPSNKVTEKGKDVELRCDPISGHTALYWYRQSLGQGLEFLIYFQGNSAPDKSGLPSDRFSAERTGGSVSTLTIQRTQQEDSAVYLCASSLTPWVSGGGTDTQYFGPGTRLTVL.

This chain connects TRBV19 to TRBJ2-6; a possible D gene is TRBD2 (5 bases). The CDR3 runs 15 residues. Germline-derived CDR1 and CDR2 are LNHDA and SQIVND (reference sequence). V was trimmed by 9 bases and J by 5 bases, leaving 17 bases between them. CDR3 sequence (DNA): TGTGCCAGCCGATCTGAGGGTGGTAGGGCCAACGTCCTGACTTTC. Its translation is CASRSEGGRANVLTF.

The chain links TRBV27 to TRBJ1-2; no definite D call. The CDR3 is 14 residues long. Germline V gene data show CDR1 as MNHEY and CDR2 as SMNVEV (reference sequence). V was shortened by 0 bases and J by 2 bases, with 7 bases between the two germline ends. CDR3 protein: CASSLSGGNYGYTF. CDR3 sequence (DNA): TGTGCCAGCAGTTTATCTGGTGGCAACTATGGCTACACCTTC.

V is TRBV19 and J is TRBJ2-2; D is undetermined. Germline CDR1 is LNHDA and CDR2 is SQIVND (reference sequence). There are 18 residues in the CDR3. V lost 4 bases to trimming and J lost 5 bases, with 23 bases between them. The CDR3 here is CASSTSVLERLRTGELFF. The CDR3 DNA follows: TGTGCCAGTAGTACGTCGGTCTTGGAGAGGCTCCGAACCGGGGAGCTGTTTTTT.

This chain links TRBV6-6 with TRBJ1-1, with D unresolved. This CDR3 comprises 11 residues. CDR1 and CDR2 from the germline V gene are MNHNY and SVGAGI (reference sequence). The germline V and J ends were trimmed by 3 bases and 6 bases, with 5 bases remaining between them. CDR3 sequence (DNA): TGTGCCAGCAGTTATCGAGCTGAAGCTTTCTTT. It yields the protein CASSYRAEAFF.